One and the same sample provided the 32 T cell receptor beta chains below, sequenced in a study of blood T cell repertoires in COVID-19. Assay: immunoSEQ multiplex PCR; the TCRdb copy retains only in-frame clones and omits some. The sample records roughly 200,000 clones, over 80% being singletons. Sequenced input: peripheral blood. These receptors were collected from a woman between 40 and 55 years old with COVID-19, enrolled during active disease.

The V and J genes are TRBV5-1 and TRBJ1-5; perhaps TRBD1 as D (6 bases). This CDR3 region has 13 residues. The ends were cut back, 2 bases at V and 7 bases at J, with 10 bases in the middle. The germline V gene has CDR1 SGHRS and CDR2 YFSETQ. CDR3 nucleotide sequence: TGCGCCAGCAGCTTATCAGGGGTACAGCCCCAGCATTTT. It codes for CASSLSGVQPQHF.

On this clone: In the same sample, other DNA sequences code for this CDR3. V usage is TRBV6-2 or TRBV6-3 and J usage is TRBJ1-1; D ambiguous. This CDR3 comprises 13 residues. The germline V gene has CDR1 MNHEY and CDR2 SVGEGT. V was trimmed by 6 bases and J by 1 base, leaving 9 bases between them. The CDR3 protein is CASSPRGNTEAFF. As DNA, the CDR3 is TGTGCCAGCAGCCCCCGGGGGAACACTGAAGCTTTCTTT.

As regards this clone: Mismatch with germline at one junction end may stem from a read error. V usage is TRBV2 and J usage is TRBJ1-5; 7 bases agree with TRBD1. This CDR3 is 12 amino acids long. Germline CDR1 and CDR2: SNHLY and FYNNEI. The CDR3 spells CASSERDRVTCF. The CDR3 coding sequence is TGTGCCAGCAGTGAACGAGACAGGGTGACCTGTTTT. Drawing the rest from reference TRBV2 and TRBJ1-5, the complete variable domain is EPEVTQTPSHQVTQMGQEVILRCVPISNHLYFYWYRQILGQKVEFLVSFYNNEISEKSEIFDDQFSVERPDGSNFTLKIRSTKLEDSAMYFCASSERDRVTCFGDGTRLSIL.

The chain carries TRBV3-1 (or the pseudogene TRBV3-2) and TRBJ2-1, with 8 nucleotides matching TRBD2. Germline V lookup: CDR1 LGHDT, CDR2 YNNKEL (reference sequence). Losses at the gene ends were 3 bases for V and 4 bases for J; bases not matched to a gene: 8. CDR3 length: 16 amino acids. The CDR3 bases are TGTGCCAGCAGCCAGAGGTCCACTAGCGGATACAATGAGCAGTTCTTC. Translation: CASSQRSTSGYNEQFF.

This chain joins TRBV7-3 and TRBJ1-2; weak D call: TRBD1 (6 bases). V dropped 5 bases and J dropped 3 bases, with 22 bases sitting between them. CDR3 length equals 17 residues. Per germline, CDR1 SGHTA and CDR2 FQGTGA. CDR3 amino acids: CASSLHPPQGNYYGYTF. Written as DNA, the CDR3 is TGTGCCAGCAGCCTCCACCCCCCACAGGGTAACTACTATGGCTACACCTTC. Using reference TRBV7-3 and TRBJ1-2 for the parts outside the CDR3, the full variable domain is GAGVSQTPSNKVTEKGKYVELRCDPISGHTALYWYRQSLGQGPEFLIYFQGTGAADDSGLPNDRFFAVRPEGSVSTLKIQRTERGDSAVYLCASSLHPPQGNYYGYTFGSGTRLTVV.

The chain carries TRBV18 and TRBJ2-1; maybe TRBD2 (6 bases). Between the trimmed V and J ends, which lost 3 bases and 13 bases, there was a span of 22 bases. The CDR3 is 15 amino acids. Germline V gives CDR1 KGHSH, CDR2 LQKENI. The CDR3 spells CASSPDLFRRDSQFF. The CDR3 DNA reads as TGTGCCAGCTCACCTGACTTATTTAGACGGGACTCTCAGTTCTTC.

The J gene is TRBJ2-7, the V gene TRBV6-1; 7 bases are a match to TRBD1. J gave up 4 bases and V 1 base, and 7 bases lay outside the gene matches. The germline V gene has CDR1 MNHNS and CDR2 SASEGT. The CDR3 runs to 15 residues. Written as DNA, the CDR3 is TGTGCCAGCAGTGAAGTGGGGACAGCGACTTACGAGCAGTACTTC. Translation: CASSEVGTATYEQYF.

This chain joins TRBV19 and TRBJ2-2, with TRBD1 identical over 7 bases. There are 14 residues in the CDR3. V lost 9 bases to trimming and J lost 4 bases; unmatched junction nucleotides: 8. The germline CDR1 and CDR2 sequences are LNHDA and SQIVND (reference sequence). The CDR3 DNA is TGTGCCAGCTTACAGAGGGGGCTCACCGGGGAGCTGTTTTTT. The encoded protein is CASLQRGLTGELFF.

The rearrangement links TRBV12-5 to TRBJ1-2; 8 positions agree with TRBD1. With 3 bases clipped from V and 7 bases from J, the junction kept 4 bases outside the gene matches. Germline V CDR1 and CDR2: LGHNT, FRNRAP. The CDR3 covers 13 residues. The CDR3 spells CASGFQGARGYTF. CDR3 nucleotides: TGTGCTAGTGGTTTTCAGGGGGCGCGTGGCTACACCTTC.

The CDR3 nucleotides read TGCGCCAGCAGCAAAGGGACAGGGGACACTGAAGCTTTCTTT. Translating gives CASSKGTGDTEAFF. The chain has TRBV10-2 and TRBJ1-1, with TRBD1 matching over 10 bases. This CDR3 is 14 amino acids long. Looked up from germline, CDR1 is WSHSY and CDR2 is SAAADI. With V trimmed by 6 bases and J by 3 bases, 4 bases remained unmatched.

V usage is TRBV6-8 and J usage is TRBJ2-2; maybe TRBD2 (5 bases). CDR1 is MNHGY, CDR2 SAAAGT, per germline. This CDR3 spans 13 amino acids. V lost 8 bases, J lost 4 bases, and 11 bases lay in between. In DNA form, the CDR3 reads TGTGCCAGCGGACTTAGTTCCACCGGGGAGCTGTTTTTT. Amino acid sequence: CASGLSSTGELFF.

The chain is built from TRBV27 and TRBJ1-1; D perhaps matches TRBD1 (6 bases). V was pared by 5 bases and J by 5 bases, with 15 bases between. Germline CDR1 reads MNHEY; CDR2 reads SMNVEV (reference sequence). This CDR3 has 14 residues. The CDR3 nucleotides read TGTGCCAGCAGTGCACAGGGAAGAGGGACTGAAGCTTTCTTT. This sequence encodes CASSAQGRGTEAFF.

The chain links TRBV10-1 to TRBJ2-3; D unclear. The germline V and J ends were trimmed by 0 bases and 0 bases, with 16 bases remaining between them. This CDR3 is 18 amino acids long. Germline loops: CDR1 WNHNN, CDR2 SYGVQD (reference sequence). In nucleotides, the CDR3 is TGCGCCAGCAGTGAGTCATACCAGTCCCCCTCTAGCACAGATACGCAGTATTTT. It codes for CASSESYQSPSSTDTQYF.

J is TRBJ2-2 and V is TRBV19; possibly TRBD2 for D (5 bases). The CDR3 extends over 14 amino acids. The V end lost 5 bases, the J end lost 3 bases, and 10 bases lay between the germline ends. Germline V gene lookup returns CDR1 LNHDA and CDR2 SQIVND (reference sequence). The CDR3 nucleotides are TGTGCCAGTAGTGCCCCCGGGGACACCGGGGAGCTGTTTTTT. Protein: CASSAPGDTGELFF.

This sequence joins TRBV19 and TRBJ2-1; TRBD2 agrees at 12 bases. V was pared by 10 bases and J by 7 bases, with 8 bases of the junction left unmatched. The CDR3 is 14 amino acids. Germline-derived CDR1 and CDR2 are LNHDA and SQIVND (reference sequence). CDR3 amino acids: CAMSPTSGSNEQFF. The CDR3 coding sequence is TGTGCCATGTCCCCGACTAGCGGGAGTAATGAGCAGTTCTTC. The variable domain in full, completed from reference TRBV19 and TRBJ2-1, reads DGGITQSPKYLFRKEGQNVTLSCEQNLNHDAMYWYRQDPGQGLRLIYYSQIVNDFQKGDIAEGYSVSREKKESFPLTVTSAQKNPTAFYLCAMSPTSGSNEQFFGPGTRLTVL.

V usage is TRBV19 and J usage is TRBJ1-3; 9 bases agree with TRBD1. CDR1 LNHDA and CDR2 SQIVND come from the germline V gene (reference sequence). The CDR3 is 15 amino acids. Trimming took 5 bases from V and 4 from J; bases not matched to a gene: 6. This chain's CDR3 is CASSRGDRVGNTIYF. The CDR3 DNA reads as TGTGCCAGTAGTCGCGGGGACAGGGTCGGAAACACCATATATTTT.

J is TRBJ1-3 and V is TRBV19; D ambiguous. Germline V gene sequence: CDR1 LNHDA, CDR2 SQIVND (reference sequence). Trimming took off 8 bases at V and 0 bases at J, with 8 bases between the two ends. The CDR3 covers 13 residues. The CDR3 DNA follows: TGTGCCAGTGCTAGGCTCTCTGGAAACACCATATATTTT. As protein: CASARLSGNTIYF.

This chain joins TRBV5-4 and TRBJ1-6; 8 nucleotides agree with TRBD1. Germline V gene data show CDR1 as SGHNT and CDR2 as YYREEE (reference sequence). This CDR3 spans 14 amino acids. V was clipped by 2 bases and J by 9 bases; unmatched bases: 4. CDR3 protein: CASSFWTGSSPLHF. Written as DNA, the CDR3 is TGTGCCAGCAGCTTCTGGACAGGGAGTTCACCCCTCCACTTT.

V usage is TRBV15 and J usage is TRBJ1-3; D unresolved. CDR1 is LNHNV, CDR2 YYDKDF, per germline (reference sequence). V was shortened by 4 bases and J by 2 bases, with 6 bases between the two germline ends. The CDR3 totals 13 residues. The CDR3 sequence is CATSTGPGNTIYF. The CDR3, as DNA: TGTGCCACCAGCACCGGTCCTGGAAACACCATATATTTT.

This rearrangement joins TRBV7-9 to TRBJ1-2; TRBD1 matches 7 bases. Germline lookup yields CDR1 SEHNR and CDR2 FQNEAQ (reference sequence). CDR3 length: 12 residues. Losses at the gene ends were 5 bases for V and 8 bases for J; bases not matched to a gene: 5. The CDR3 DNA sequence: TGTGCCAGCAGCCAGGGACAGAGGGGCTACACCTTC. This sequence encodes CASSQGQRGYTF. The full variable domain, in which reference TRBV7-9 and TRBJ1-2 provide the parts outside the CDR3, is DTGVSQNPRHKITKRGQNVTFRCDPISEHNRLYWYRQTLGQGPEFLTYFQNEAQLEKSRLLSDRFSAERPKGSFSTLEIQRTEQGDSAMYLCASSQGQRGYTFGSGTRLTVV.

The chain recombines TRBV28 with TRBJ1-1, with unresolved D. Germline V gene sequence: CDR1 MDHEN, CDR2 SYDVKM. The CDR3 runs 12 residues. The CDR3: CVTHRQNTEAFF. CDR3 coding DNA: TGTGTAACACATAGACAGAACACTGAAGCTTTCTTT.

The chain is built from TRBV5-4 and TRBJ2-7; 8 bases align to TRBD1. The CDR3 extends over 14 amino acids. Germline CDR1 reads SGHNT; CDR2 reads YYREEE (reference sequence). V lost 4 bases and J lost 7; bases outside the gene matches: 10. The CDR3 DNA reads as TGTGCCAGCAGCCCAGGGACAGGACCGGGTGAGCAGTACTTC. The encoded protein is CASSPGTGPGEQYF.

The CDR3 here is CSVEDRRTGSPPEAFF. The CDR3 coding sequence is TGCAGCGTTGAAGATCGACGGACAGGGTCGCCTCCTGAAGCTTTCTTT. This sequence joins TRBV29-1 and TRBJ1-1, with 8 positions matching TRBD1. The CDR3 loop spans 16 amino acids. Trimming at V came to 0 bases and at J to 6 bases, leaving 12 bases not matched to a gene. The germline gives CDR1 SQVTM, CDR2 ANQGSEA.

The CDR3 DNA sequence: TGTGCCAGCAGTTCGACTATGTTGAGATTAGCTTTCTTT. Its protein product is CASSSTMLRLAFF. This chain joins TRBV27 and TRBJ1-1; D unclear. Looked up from germline, CDR1 is MNHEY and CDR2 is SMNVEV (reference sequence). V was pared by 4 bases and J by 10 bases, with 16 bases between. The CDR3 sequence is 13 residues long.

The chain uses TRBV7-2 and TRBJ2-7; D is unclear. Looked up from germline, CDR1 is SGHTA and CDR2 is FQGNSA. V was trimmed by 5 bases and J by 3 bases, leaving 14 bases between them. This CDR3 has 14 residues. CDR3 amino acids: CASSPPVSNYEQYF. In DNA form, the CDR3 reads TGTGCCAGCAGCCCCCCGGTCTCAAACTACGAGCAGTACTTC.

The gene calls are TRBV2 and TRBJ1-5, with D perhaps TRBD1 (5 bases). Germline-derived CDR1 and CDR2 are SNHLY and FYNNEI. The V end was cut by 6 bases, the J end by 0 bases, with 12 bases between. This CDR3 contains 15 residues. CDR3 loop: CASSQQAYSNQPQHF. CDR3 sequence (DNA): TGTGCCAGCAGCCAACAGGCCTATAGCAATCAGCCCCAGCATTTT.

This clone was seen more than once but under ten times. CDR3 residues: CASSGGSGELFF. Written as DNA, the CDR3 is TGTGCCAGCAGCGGAGGCAGCGGGGAGCTGTTTTTT. The chain employs TRBV9 and TRBJ2-2; D unresolved. The CDR3 has 12 residues. Germline V gene data show CDR1 as SGDLS and CDR2 as YYNGEE. Trimming took 3 bases from V and 7 from J, leaving 7 bases between them.

The chain uses TRBV5-1 and TRBJ1-1, with D maybe TRBD1 (6 bases). V was trimmed by 4 bases and J by 1 base, leaving 11 bases between them. Germline CDR1 is SGHRS and CDR2 is YFSETQ. This CDR3 has 14 amino acids. The DNA for the CDR3 is TGCGCCAGCAGCGTGGGACACGGGAACACTGAAGCTTTCTTT. As protein: CASSVGHGNTEAFF. The whole variable domain, filled in from reference TRBV5-1 and TRBJ1-1, reads KAGVTQTPRYLIKTRGQQVTLSCSPISGHRSVSWYQQTPGQGLQFLFEYFSETQRNKGNFPGRFSGRQFSNSRSEMNVSTLELGDSALYLCASSVGHGNTEAFFGQGTRLTVV.

The rearrangement uses TRBV6-6 and TRBJ1-5; the match to TRBD1 covers 8 bases. This CDR3 has 20 residues. CDR1 is MNHNY, CDR2 SVGAGI, per germline (reference sequence). Trimming took 6 bases from V and 8 from J; bases not matched to a gene: 27. CDR3 protein: CASSPYRGSGTGTSREPQHF. The CDR3 DNA reads as TGTGCCAGCAGCCCATACCGGGGTTCCGGGACAGGAACTTCAAGGGAGCCCCAGCATTTT.

For the CDR3, the DNA is TGCGCCAGCAGCCCAACCGAAGTAGCGGGAGCCGCAGATACGCAGTATTTT. Residues: CASSPTEVAGAADTQYF. This rearrangement joins TRBV4-1 to TRBJ2-3, with 9 bases aligning to TRBD2. The CDR3 totals 17 residues. Unmatched junction bases numbered 12, after V lost 4 bases and J lost 4 bases. Germline values: CDR1 MGHRA, CDR2 YSYEKL.

This CDR3 reads CSASTGMNQPQHF. Written as DNA, the CDR3 is TGCAGTGCGAGTACAGGGATGAATCAGCCCCAGCATTTT. V is TRBV20-1 and J is TRBJ1-5, with D perhaps matching TRBD1 (6 bases). The CDR3 has 13 residues. Germline loops: CDR1 DFQATT, CDR2 SNEGSKA (reference sequence). Trimming removed 6 bases at V and 4 bases at J, with 13 bases between.

This clone was seen once. The chain recombines TRBV7-9 with TRBJ1-1; a weak D match, TRBD1 (5 bases). CDR3 length equals 16 residues. V was shortened by 5 bases and J by 7 bases, with 23 bases between the two germline ends. Looked up from germline, CDR1 is SEHNR and CDR2 is FQNEAQ (reference sequence). The CDR3 nucleotides read TGTGCCAGCAGCCTAATCGTCGACTGGGAACAGGATGAAGCTTTCTTT. Its protein is CASSLIVDWEQDEAFF.